This section outlines one TCR beta chain sequence together with its context. The record originates from a study of blood T cell repertoires in COVID-19. Study context: Donors in the United States, Italy and Spain gave samples during acute or convalescent COVID-19. T cells, B-cell-depleted T cells, or PBMCs supplied cDNA or gDNA.

Generated by immunoSEQ multiplex PCR, the TCRdb table keeps only in-frame clones and is missing some. The data show roughly 150,000 clones, about four fifths seen once. The V gene end was trimmed by 0 bases and the J gene end by 5 bases; junction bases not matched to a gene: 0. Germline values: CDR1 MNHEY, CDR2 SVGAGI. The CDR3 totals 13 residues. Input material: peripheral blood. This rearrangement joins TRBV6-5 to TRBJ2-5, with 7 bases aligning to TRBD2. The TCR was taken from a man in his 70s who had recovered from COVID-19. The DNA for the CDR3 is TGTGCCAGCAGTTACTCGGGGGGGGAGACCCAGTACTTC. Its protein is CASSYSGGETQYF.